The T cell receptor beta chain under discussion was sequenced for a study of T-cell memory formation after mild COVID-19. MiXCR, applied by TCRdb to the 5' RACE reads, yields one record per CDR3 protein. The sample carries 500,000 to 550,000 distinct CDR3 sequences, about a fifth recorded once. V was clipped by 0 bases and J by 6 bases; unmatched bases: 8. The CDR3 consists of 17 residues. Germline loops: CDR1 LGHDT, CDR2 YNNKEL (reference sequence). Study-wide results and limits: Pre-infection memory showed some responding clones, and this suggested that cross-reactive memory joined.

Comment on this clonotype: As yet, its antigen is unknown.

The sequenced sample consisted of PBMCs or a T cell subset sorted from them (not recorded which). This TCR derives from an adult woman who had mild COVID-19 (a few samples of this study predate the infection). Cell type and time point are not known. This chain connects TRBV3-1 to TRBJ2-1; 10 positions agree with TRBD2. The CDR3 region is CASSQDTLAGAINEQFF. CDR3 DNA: TGTGCCAGCAGCCAAGATACCCTAGCGGGGGCGATCAATGAGCAGTTCTTC.